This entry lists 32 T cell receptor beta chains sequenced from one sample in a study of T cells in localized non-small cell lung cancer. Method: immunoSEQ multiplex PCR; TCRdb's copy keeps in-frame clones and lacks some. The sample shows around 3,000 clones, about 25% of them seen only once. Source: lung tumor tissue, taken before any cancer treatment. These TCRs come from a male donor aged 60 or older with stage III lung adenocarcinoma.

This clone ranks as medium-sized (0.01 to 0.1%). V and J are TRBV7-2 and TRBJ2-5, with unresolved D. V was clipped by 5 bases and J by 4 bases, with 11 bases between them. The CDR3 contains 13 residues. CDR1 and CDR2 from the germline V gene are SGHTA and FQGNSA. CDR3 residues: CASSVTSGETQYF. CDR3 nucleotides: TGTGCCAGCAGCGTTACTTCAGGAGAGACCCAGTACTTC.

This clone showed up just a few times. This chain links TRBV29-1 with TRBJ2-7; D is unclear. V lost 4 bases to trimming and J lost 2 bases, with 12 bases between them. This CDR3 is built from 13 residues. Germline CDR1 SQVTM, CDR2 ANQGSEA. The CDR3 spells CSVVLGSPYEQYF. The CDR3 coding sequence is TGCAGCGTTGTATTGGGATCCCCCTACGAGCAGTACTTC.

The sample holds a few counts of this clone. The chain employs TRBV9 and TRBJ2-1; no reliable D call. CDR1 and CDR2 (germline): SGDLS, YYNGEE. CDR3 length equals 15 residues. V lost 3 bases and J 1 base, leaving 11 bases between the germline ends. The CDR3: CASSASGSSYNEQFF. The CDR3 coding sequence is TGTGCCAGCAGCGCCTCGGGCTCGTCCTACAATGAGCAGTTCTTC.

CDR3 loop: CAWSVTGLDGYTF. CDR3 nucleotides: TGTGCCTGGAGTGTAACAGGGTTGGATGGCTACACCTTC. The chain has TRBV30 and TRBJ1-2; a weak D match, TRBD1 (6 bases). The CDR3 is 13 amino acids. V was shortened by 0 bases and J by 6 bases, with 11 bases between the two germline ends. Looked up from germline, CDR1 is GTSNPN and CDR2 is SVGIG (reference sequence).

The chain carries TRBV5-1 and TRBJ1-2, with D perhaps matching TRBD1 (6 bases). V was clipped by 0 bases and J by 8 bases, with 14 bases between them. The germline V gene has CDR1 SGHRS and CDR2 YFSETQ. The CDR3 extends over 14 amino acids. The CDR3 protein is CASSLVGPGGGYTF. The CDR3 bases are TGCGCCAGCAGCTTGGTTGGGCCCGGGGGCGGCTACACCTTC.

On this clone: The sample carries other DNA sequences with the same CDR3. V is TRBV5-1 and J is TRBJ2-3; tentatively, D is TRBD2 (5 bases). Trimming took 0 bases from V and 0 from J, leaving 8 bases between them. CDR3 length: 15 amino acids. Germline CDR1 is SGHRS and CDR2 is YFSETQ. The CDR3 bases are TGCGCCAGCAGCTTGGGCGGGCCAAGCACAGATACGCAGTATTTT. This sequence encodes CASSLGGPSTDTQYF.

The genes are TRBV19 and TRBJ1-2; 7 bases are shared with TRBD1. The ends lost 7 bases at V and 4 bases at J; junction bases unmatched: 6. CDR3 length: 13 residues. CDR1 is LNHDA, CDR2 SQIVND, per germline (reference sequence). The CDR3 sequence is CASKGGQLYGYTF. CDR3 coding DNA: TGTGCCAGTAAAGGGGGACAGCTCTATGGCTACACCTTC.

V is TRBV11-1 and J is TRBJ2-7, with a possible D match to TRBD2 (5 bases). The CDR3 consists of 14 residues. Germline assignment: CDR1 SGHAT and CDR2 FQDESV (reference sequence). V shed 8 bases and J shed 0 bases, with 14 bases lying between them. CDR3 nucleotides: TGTGCCAGCTCGGGCACTAGACACTCCTACGAGCAGTACTTC. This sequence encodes CASSGTRHSYEQYF.

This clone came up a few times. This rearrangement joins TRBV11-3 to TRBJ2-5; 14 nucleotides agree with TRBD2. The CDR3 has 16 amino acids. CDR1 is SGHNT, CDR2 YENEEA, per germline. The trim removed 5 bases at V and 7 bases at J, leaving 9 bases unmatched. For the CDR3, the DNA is TGTGCCAGCAGCGGGACTAGCGGGGGACACGGGAGGACCCAGTACTTC. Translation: CASSGTSGGHGRTQYF.

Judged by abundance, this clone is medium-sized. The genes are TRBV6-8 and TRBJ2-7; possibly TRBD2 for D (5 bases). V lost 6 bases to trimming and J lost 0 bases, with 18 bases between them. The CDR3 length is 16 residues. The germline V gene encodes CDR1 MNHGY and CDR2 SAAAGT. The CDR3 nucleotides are TGTGCCAGCAGCGACCCCGAGGAGGAGGCCTCCTACGAGCAGTACTTC. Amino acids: CASSDPEEEASYEQYF.

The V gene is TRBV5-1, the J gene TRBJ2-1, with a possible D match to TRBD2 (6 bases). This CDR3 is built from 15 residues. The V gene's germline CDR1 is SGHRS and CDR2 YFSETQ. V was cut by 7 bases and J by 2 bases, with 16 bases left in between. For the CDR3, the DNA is TGCGCCAGCCAGTCCGGGAGTTTAACCTACAATGAGCAGTTCTTC. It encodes CASQSGSLTYNEQFF.

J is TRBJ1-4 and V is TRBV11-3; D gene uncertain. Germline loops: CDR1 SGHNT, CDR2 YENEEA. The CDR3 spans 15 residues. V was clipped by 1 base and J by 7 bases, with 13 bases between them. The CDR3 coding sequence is TGTGCCAGCAGCTTAGGCTCGCTGGCTGGTGAAAAACTGTTTTTT. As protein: CASSLGSLAGEKLFF.

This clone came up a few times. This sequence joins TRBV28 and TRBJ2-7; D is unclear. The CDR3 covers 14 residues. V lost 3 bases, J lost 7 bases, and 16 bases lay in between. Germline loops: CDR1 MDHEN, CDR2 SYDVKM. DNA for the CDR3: TGTGCCAGCAGTTTTTTCTCCCGCGTTGGTGAGCAGTACTTC. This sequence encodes CASSFFSRVGEQYF.

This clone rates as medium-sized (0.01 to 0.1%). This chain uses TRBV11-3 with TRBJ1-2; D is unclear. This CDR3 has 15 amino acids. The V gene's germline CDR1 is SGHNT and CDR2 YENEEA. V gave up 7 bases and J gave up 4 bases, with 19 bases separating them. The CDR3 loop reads CASKTNPRKTYGYTF. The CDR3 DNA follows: TGTGCCAGCAAAACCAATCCACGAAAGACCTATGGCTACACCTTC.

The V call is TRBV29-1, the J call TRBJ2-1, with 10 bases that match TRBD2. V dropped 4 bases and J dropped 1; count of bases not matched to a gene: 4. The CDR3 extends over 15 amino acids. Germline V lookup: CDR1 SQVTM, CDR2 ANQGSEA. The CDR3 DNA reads TGCAGCGTTGGTTCAGCGGGAGGGTCCTACAATGAGCAGTTCTTC. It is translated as CSVGSAGGSYNEQFF.

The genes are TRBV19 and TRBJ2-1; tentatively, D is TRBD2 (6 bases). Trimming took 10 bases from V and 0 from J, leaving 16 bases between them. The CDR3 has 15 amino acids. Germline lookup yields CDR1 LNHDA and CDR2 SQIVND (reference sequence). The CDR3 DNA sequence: TGTGCCACTTCCCTTCGTAGCGGCTCCTACAATGAGCAGTTCTTC. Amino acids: CATSLRSGSYNEQFF.

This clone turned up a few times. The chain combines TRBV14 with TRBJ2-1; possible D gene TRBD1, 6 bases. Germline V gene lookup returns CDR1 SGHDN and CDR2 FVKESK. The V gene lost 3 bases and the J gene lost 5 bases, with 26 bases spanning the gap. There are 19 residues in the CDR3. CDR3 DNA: TGTGCCAGCAGCCAGTGGGCGCGGAGAACAGGGAAGGTAAACAATGAGCAGTTCTTC. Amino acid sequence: CASSQWARRTGKVNNEQFF.

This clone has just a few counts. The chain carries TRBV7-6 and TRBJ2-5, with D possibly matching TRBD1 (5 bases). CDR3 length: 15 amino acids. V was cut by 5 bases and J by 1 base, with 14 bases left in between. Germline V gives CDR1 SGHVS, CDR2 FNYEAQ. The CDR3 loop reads CASSPDSDLQETQYF. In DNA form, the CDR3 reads TGTGCCAGCAGCCCCGACAGCGATCTCCAAGAGACCCAGTACTTC.

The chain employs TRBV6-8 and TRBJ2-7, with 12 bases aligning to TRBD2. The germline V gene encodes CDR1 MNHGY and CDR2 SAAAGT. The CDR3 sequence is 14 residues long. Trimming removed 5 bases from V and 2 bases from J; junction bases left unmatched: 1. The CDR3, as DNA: TGTGCCAGCAGTCGGACTAGCGGGACCTACGAGCAGTACTTC. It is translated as CASSRTSGTYEQYF.

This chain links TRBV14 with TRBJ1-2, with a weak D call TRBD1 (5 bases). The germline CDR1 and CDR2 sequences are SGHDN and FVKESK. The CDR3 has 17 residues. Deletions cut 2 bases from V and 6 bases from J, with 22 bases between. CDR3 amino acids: CASSQKPTTGPSDGYTF. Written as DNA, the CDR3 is TGTGCCAGCAGCCAAAAGCCCACTACAGGACCGAGCGATGGCTACACCTTC.

The CDR3 coding sequence is TGCGCCAGCAGTCCCGGGACAGGCGTCTATGGCTACACCTTC. Protein product: CASSPGTGVYGYTF. This rearrangement joins TRBV5-1 to TRBJ1-2; TRBD1 matches at 8 bases. Trimming took 5 bases from V and 4 from J; bases not matched to a gene: 7. The germline gives CDR1 SGHRS, CDR2 YFSETQ. The length of the CDR3 is 14 residues. Full variable domain (remainder filled in from reference TRBV5-1 and TRBJ1-2): KAGVTQTPRYLIKTRGQQVTLSCSPISGHRSVSWYQQTPGQGLQFLFEYFSETQRNKGNFPGRFSGRQFSNSRSEMNVSTLELGDSALYLCASSPGTGVYGYTFGSGTRLTVV.

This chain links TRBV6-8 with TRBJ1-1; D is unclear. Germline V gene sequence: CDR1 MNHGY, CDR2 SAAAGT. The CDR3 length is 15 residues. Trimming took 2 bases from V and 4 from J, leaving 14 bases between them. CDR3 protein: CASSYPKGARTEAFF. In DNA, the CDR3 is TGTGCCAGCAGTTACCCAAAGGGCGCTCGCACTGAAGCTTTCTTT.

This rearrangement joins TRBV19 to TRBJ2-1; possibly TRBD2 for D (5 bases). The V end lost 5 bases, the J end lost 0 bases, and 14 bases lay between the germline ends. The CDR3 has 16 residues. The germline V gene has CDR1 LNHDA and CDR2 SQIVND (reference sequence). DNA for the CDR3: TGTGCCAGTAGTCTTTCGGGGTTAAGCTCCTACAATGAGCAGTTCTTC. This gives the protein CASSLSGLSSYNEQFF.

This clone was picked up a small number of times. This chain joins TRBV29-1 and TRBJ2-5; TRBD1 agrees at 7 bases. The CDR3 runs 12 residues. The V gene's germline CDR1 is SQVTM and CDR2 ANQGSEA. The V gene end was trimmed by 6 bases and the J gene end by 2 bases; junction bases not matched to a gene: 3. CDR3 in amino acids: CSVGQTQETQYF. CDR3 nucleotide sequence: TGCAGCGTGGGACAGACACAAGAGACCCAGTACTTC. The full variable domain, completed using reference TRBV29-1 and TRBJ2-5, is SAVISQKPSRDICQRGTSLTIQCQVDSQVTMMFWYRQQPGQSLTLIATANQGSEATYESGFVIDKFPISRPNLTFSTLTVSNMSPEDSSIYLCSVGQTQETQYFGPGTRLLVL.

This CDR3 is CASSLWTSGRNNEQFF. The CDR3 DNA follows: TGTGCCAGCAGCCTGTGGACTAGCGGGAGGAACAATGAGCAGTTCTTC. The J gene is TRBJ2-1, the V gene TRBV11-3; TRBD2 aligns across 14 bases. Germline loops: CDR1 SGHNT, CDR2 YENEEA. The J segment lost 5 bases and the V segment lost 5 bases, leaving 5 bases of the junction unmatched. The CDR3 sequence is 16 residues long.

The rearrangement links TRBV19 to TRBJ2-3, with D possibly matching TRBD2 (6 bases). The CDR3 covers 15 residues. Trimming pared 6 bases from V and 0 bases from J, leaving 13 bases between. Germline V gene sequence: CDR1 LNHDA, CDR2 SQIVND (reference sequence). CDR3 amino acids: CASRGFAGSTDTQYF. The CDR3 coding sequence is TGTGCCAGTAGGGGGTTTGCGGGAAGCACAGATACGCAGTATTTT.

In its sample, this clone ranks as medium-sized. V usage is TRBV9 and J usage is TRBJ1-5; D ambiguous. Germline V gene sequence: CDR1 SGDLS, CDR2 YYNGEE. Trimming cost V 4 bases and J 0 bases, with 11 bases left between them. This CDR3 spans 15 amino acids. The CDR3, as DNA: TGTGCCAGCAGCCCCAGAGGAGGTAGCAATCAGCCCCAGCATTTT. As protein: CASSPRGGSNQPQHF. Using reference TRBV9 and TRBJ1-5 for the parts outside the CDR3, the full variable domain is DSGVTQTPKHLITATGQRVTLRCSPRSGDLSVYWYQQSLDQGLQFLIQYYNGEERAKGNILERFSAQQFPDLHSELNLSSLELGDSALYFCASSPRGGSNQPQHFGDGTRLSIL.

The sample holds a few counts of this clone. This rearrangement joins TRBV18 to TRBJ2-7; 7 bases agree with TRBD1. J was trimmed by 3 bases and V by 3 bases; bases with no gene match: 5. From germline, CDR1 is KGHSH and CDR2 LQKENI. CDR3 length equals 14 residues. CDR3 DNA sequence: TGTGCCAGCTCACCTCCGAGGGACAGCTACGAGCAGTACTTC. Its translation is CASSPPRDSYEQYF.

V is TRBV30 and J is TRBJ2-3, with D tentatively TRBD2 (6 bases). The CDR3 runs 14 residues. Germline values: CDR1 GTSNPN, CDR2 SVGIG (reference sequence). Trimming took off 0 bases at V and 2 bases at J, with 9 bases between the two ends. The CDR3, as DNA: TGTGCCTGGAGTGTGGGACTCTCCACAGATACGCAGTATTTT. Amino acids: CAWSVGLSTDTQYF.

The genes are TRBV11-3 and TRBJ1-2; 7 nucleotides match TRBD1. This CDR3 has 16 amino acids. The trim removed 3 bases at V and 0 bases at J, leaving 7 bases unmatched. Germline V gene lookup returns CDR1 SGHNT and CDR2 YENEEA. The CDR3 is CASSFLGQIANYGYTF. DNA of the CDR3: TGTGCCAGCAGCTTTTTGGGACAGATAGCTAACTATGGCTACACCTTC.

The CDR3, as DNA: TGTGCCAGTAGTCCAGTCCTAGCGGGGGGACGATCCTACAATGAGCAGTTCTTC. Translating gives CASSPVLAGGRSYNEQFF. This chain connects TRBV19 to TRBJ2-1; 11 nucleotides match TRBD2. CDR1 is LNHDA, CDR2 SQIVND, per germline (reference sequence). This CDR3 has 18 residues. Trimming took 5 bases from V and 1 from J; bases not matched to a gene: 10.

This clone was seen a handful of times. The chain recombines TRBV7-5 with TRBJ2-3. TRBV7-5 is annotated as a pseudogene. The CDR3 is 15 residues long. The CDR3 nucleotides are TGTGCCAGCAGCTTAGAGATGGCAGCTGCAGATACGCAGTATTTT. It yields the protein CASSLEMAAADTQYF.